The sequence of this T cell receptor beta chain was determined in a study of blood T cells in healthy people across ages. Primers used in a second PCR of about 6 to 11 cycles were a sample-barcoded 5' primer and a J-beta primer mix. A template-switch adaptor that had 12 random nucleotides put a tag on each cDNA molecule. TCRdb itself ran the 5' RACE reads through MiXCR, one entry per CDR3 protein. The sample carries nearly 1 million distinct CDR3 sequences, around 54% recorded once. Peripheral blood was drawn, about 9.1 milliliters per donor. The source of this sequence is a woman aged 55-69 years in good health. The specimen was blood.

CDR3 in DNA: TGCGCCAGCAGCTCCGACAGGTTCCGCGAGCAGTACTTC. Encoded protein: CASSSDRFREQYF. J is TRBJ2-7 and V is TRBV5-1, with D tentatively TRBD1 (6 bases). V lost 3 bases, J lost 6 bases, and 13 bases lay in between. The germline V gene has CDR1 SGHRS and CDR2 YFSETQ. CDR3 length: 13 residues.